Listed below are T cell receptor beta chains from one sample, sequenced in a study of T-cell memory formation after mild COVID-19. TCRdb independently ran MiXCR on the 5' RACE reads; one entry per CDR3 protein. Of fewer than 300,000 distinct CDR3 sequences in the sample, roughly 18% were seen once. The sequenced sample consisted of PBMCs or a T cell subset sorted from them (not recorded which). The receptors were sampled from a man aged 18 to 30 who had mild COVID-19 (a few samples of this study predate the infection). Cell type and time point are not known. Each CDR3 is given with its conserved first and last residue. Clone size is shown for a subset of rows, as once, few, many or a class of expanded clone.

v_gene	abundance	j_gene	len	CDR3aa
TRBV7-6	few	TRBJ2-2	15	CASSPALMNTGELFF
TRBV28	few	TRBJ1-4	16	CASSPGTGAVNEKLFF
TRBV5-6	few	TRBJ2-3	13	CASSPGTADTQYF
TRBV5-1	many	TRBJ2-3	14	CASSGGSWRDTQYF
TRBV3-1	few	TRBJ2-7	13	CASSQFLGVQQYF
TRBV7-2	many	TRBJ2-2	15	CASSLGGGTTGELFF
TRBV13	few	TRBJ2-3	15	CASSKWGTGGDTQYF
TRBV7-8	few	TRBJ1-1	14	CASSPLVQAAEAFF
TRBV19	few	TRBJ2-4	16	CASSIWQMGAKNIQYF
TRBV4-1	.	TRBJ2-7	15	CASSQNSGYSYEQYF
TRBV4-2	many	TRBJ2-5	16	CASSQVSGGASETQYF
TRBV20-1	.	TRBJ1-1	14	CSARAGTGNTEAFF
TRBV4-3	few	TRBJ1-2	15	CASSQVARGFYGYTF
TRBV7-9	once	TRBJ2-1	14	CASSLAASGAEQFF
TRBV6-5	few	TRBJ1-1	15	CASSLQGPVPTEAFF
TRBV5-4	many	TRBJ2-3	16	CASSSPDRVLTDTQYF
TRBV6-2/TRBV6-3	few	TRBJ1-4	15	CASSYPAAVDEKLFF
TRBV7-2	few	TRBJ2-3	14	CASSLAQMGDTQYF
TRBV12-3/TRBV12-4	many	TRBJ2-5	14	CASSFSEYQETQYF
TRBV10-3	.	TRBJ1-2	13	CAITQVMDQGYTF
TRBV12-3/TRBV12-4	many	TRBJ1-3	13	CASKQGRLNTIYF
TRBV5-4	.	TRBJ2-4	14	CASSSGQGVYIQYF
TRBV11-3	.	TRBJ2-5	14	CASSNSGAQETQYF
TRBV4-3	few	TRBJ2-1	13	CASSHEWYNEQFF
TRBV23-1	few	TRBJ2-7	14	CASSQGGAVYEQYF
TRBV30	.	TRBJ1-1	13	CAWKLQGNTEAFF
TRBV20-1	many	TRBJ2-5	15	CSARGQAFSQETQYF
TRBV29-1	.	TRBJ1-2	13	CSVGGDYGGGYTF
TRBV20-1	.	TRBJ2-1	13	CSSPDRVGDEQFF
TRBV29-1	.	TRBJ1-4	13	CSAKRTGGEKLFF
TRBV7-2	.	TRBJ2-1	15	CASSRESGVYNEQFF
TRBV7-9	many	TRBJ2-1	16	CASSLGRTGPYNEQFF
TRBV29-1	.	TRBJ1-5	13	CSVGVAGDQPQHF
TRBV29-1	once	TRBJ1-5	13	CSVVLGEGQPQHF
TRBV15	.	TRBJ2-1	14	CATSRALGRNEQFF
TRBV4-3	.	TRBJ2-5	15	CASSQGNSLQETQYF
TRBV6-1	.	TRBJ2-6	11	CASRWANVLTF
TRBV12-3/TRBV12-4	few	TRBJ2-3	17	CASSYKAAGRGTDTQYF
TRBV11-2	.	TRBJ2-1	14	CASSHSSVRNEQFF
TRBV28	few	TRBJ2-3	16	CASSLAGQGTADTQYF
TRBV21-1	few	TRBJ2-7	13	CASSKGDNYEQYF
TRBV4-3	.	TRBJ2-7	15	CASSQDQIGAYEQYF
TRBV6-2/TRBV6-3	.	TRBJ1-2	14	CASSYGQGMYGYTF
TRBV5-1	.	TRBJ2-7	13	CASSPRRAGEQYF
TRBV6-5	.	TRBJ2-7	11	CASSYRLEQYF
TRBV7-9	few	TRBJ1-1	12	CASSLEWGEAFF
TRBV25-1	.	TRBJ1-6	14	CASRGGRDNSPLHF
TRBV7-8	few	TRBJ2-5	17	CASSLPAAGGLHETQYF
TRBV7-9	few	TRBJ2-3	14	CASSSGGTVDTQYF
TRBV5-1	.	TRBJ1-6	14	CASSLGTGSPPLHF
TRBV5-1	few	TRBJ2-1	14	CASSRTGAWNEQFF
TRBV5-4	few	TRBJ2-3	16	CASRPWRGGRSDTQYF
TRBV29-1	.	TRBJ2-7	13	CSAIAGGSYEQYF
TRBV15	.	TRBJ2-5	13	CATSREGRETQYF
TRBV4-1	.	TRBJ2-2	15	CASSQDWSGTGELFF